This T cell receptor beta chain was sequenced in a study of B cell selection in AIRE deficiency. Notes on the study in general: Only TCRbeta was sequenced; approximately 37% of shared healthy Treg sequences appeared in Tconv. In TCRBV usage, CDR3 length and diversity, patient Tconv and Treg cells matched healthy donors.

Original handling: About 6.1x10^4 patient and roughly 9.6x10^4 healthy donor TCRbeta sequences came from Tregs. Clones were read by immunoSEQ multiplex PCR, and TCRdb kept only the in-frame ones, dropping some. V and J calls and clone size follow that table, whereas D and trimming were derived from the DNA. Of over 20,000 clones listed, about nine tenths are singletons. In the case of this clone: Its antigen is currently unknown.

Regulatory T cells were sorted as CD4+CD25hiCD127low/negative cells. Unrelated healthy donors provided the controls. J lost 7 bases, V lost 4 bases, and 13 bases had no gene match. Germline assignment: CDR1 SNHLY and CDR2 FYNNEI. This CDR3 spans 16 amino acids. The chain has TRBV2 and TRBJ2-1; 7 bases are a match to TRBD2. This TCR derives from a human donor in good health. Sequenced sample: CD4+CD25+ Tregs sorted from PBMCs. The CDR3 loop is CASSVGGRLAVNEQFF. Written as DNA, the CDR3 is TGTGCCAGCAGTGTCGGTGGGCGGCTAGCGGTTAATGAGCAGTTCTTC.